A single sample gave rise to the 21 T cell receptor beta chains below, sequenced in a study of T cells in Graves' hyperthyroidism and ophthalmopathy. Regions amplified from RNA transcripts were the TCR beta CDR3 regions. HTBI primers were the set used in a first-round RT-PCR of the TCR CDR3. TCRdb called the multiplex PCR reads again in MiXCR, with one record for every CDR3 protein. The table records hundreds of thousands of distinct CDR3 sequences, around 14% of them present only once. The sample comprised blood. These receptor sequences come from a young woman with Graves' hyperthyroidism.

Worth noting for this clonotype: Given a much more abundant clone one base away, this may be a read error. This chain uses TRBV12-3 or TRBV12-4 with TRBJ2-1; TRBD2 matches at 7 bases. The V gene end was trimmed by 5 bases and the J gene end by 7 bases; junction bases not matched to a gene: 17. The CDR3 totals 17 residues. DNA for the CDR3: TGTGCCAGCAGTGGAACTAGCGTGGGCCGGAAGGAGAATGAGCAGTTCTTC. Encoded protein: CASSGTSVGRKENEQFF.

This clonotype was counted between two and nine times. This may stem from a read error, because a much larger clone lies one nucleotide away. The chain has TRBV18 and TRBJ2-7, with TRBD1 identical over 8 bases. Germline loops: CDR1 KGHSH, CDR2 LQKENI. The CDR3 length is 14 residues. With 2 bases clipped from V and 6 bases from J, the junction kept 6 bases outside the gene matches. The CDR3 is CASSPGRGLCEQYF. The CDR3, as DNA: TGTGCCAGCTCACCAGGCAGGGGGCTCTGCGAGCAGTACTTC.

This chain connects TRBV24-1 to TRBJ1-1, with 11 positions matching TRBD1. CDR3 length equals 12 residues. With V trimmed by 9 bases and J by 10 bases, 6 bases remained unmatched. Germline V gene sequence: CDR1 KGHDR, CDR2 SFDVKD. CDR3 amino acids: CATATGTGGAFF. The CDR3 nucleotides read TGTGCCACCGCCACCGGGACAGGGGGAGCTTTCTTT.

This chain links TRBV19 with TRBJ2-4; weak D call: TRBD2 (7 bases). Trimming pared 3 bases from V and 5 bases from J, leaving 14 bases between. CDR1 LNHDA and CDR2 SQIVND come from the germline V gene (reference sequence). The CDR3 extends over 15 amino acids. The CDR3 DNA reads as TGTGCCAGTAGTATGGGGGGGGCGGGGGAAAACATTCAGTACTTC. This sequence encodes CASSMGGAGENIQYF. The whole variable domain, remainder taken from reference TRBV19 and TRBJ2-4, is DGGITQSPKYLFRKEGQNVTLSCEQNLNHDAMYWYRQDPGQGLRLIYYSQIVNDFQKGDIAEGYSVSREKKESFPLTVTSAQKNPTAFYLCASSMGGAGENIQYFGAGTRLSVL.

In its sample, this clonotype was seen a few times. The chain combines TRBV9 with TRBJ2-1; TRBD1 might be the D (6 bases). The CDR3 length is 17 residues. Germline V CDR1 and CDR2: SGDLS, YYNGEE. V lost 2 bases to trimming and J lost 4 bases, with 19 bases between them. The CDR3 loop is CASSVRGGPEGYNEQFF. In DNA, the CDR3 is TGTGCCAGCAGCGTTAGAGGGGGACCGGAAGGATACAATGAGCAGTTCTTC.

The chain carries TRBV29-1 and TRBJ2-7, with 9 bases that match TRBD1. The CDR3 has 16 residues. The V segment lost 1 base and the J segment 4 bases; nucleotides outside the gene matches: 11. Germline CDR1 and CDR2: SQVTM and ANQGSEA. The CDR3 DNA follows: TGCAGCGTTGAAGTTTTACGACAGGGGGGGGTGTACGAGCAGTACTTC. It encodes CSVEVLRQGGVYEQYF.

The chain recombines TRBV5-6 with TRBJ2-4; TRBD1 might be the D (5 bases). The length of the CDR3 is 13 residues. The germline gives CDR1 SGHDT, CDR2 YYEEEE. Trimming shortened V by 0 bases and J by 10 bases, and 11 bases separated the two germline ends. The CDR3 nucleotides are TGTGCCAGCAGCTTGGGTAACCCAGGGATTCAGTACTTC. It encodes CASSLGNPGIQYF. Based on the CDR3 plus reference TRBV5-6 and TRBJ2-4, the full variable domain is DAGVTQSPTHLIKTRGQQVTLRCSPKSGHDTVSWYQQALGQGPQFIFQYYEEEERQRGNFPDRFSGHQFPNYSSELNVNALLLGDSALYLCASSLGNPGIQYFGAGTRLSVL.

Many counts were recorded for this clonotype. V gene TRBV3-1 combines with J gene TRBJ1-2; 7 bases are a match to TRBD1. The CDR3 totals 14 residues. Germline V gene lookup returns CDR1 LGHDT and CDR2 YNNKEL (reference sequence). V lost 5 bases, J lost 0 bases, and 3 bases stayed unmatched. The CDR3 protein is CASSYGTANYGYTF. The CDR3, as DNA: TGTGCCAGCAGCTACGGGACAGCTAACTATGGCTACACCTTC.

The chain recombines TRBV5-1 with TRBJ2-1, with a tentative D call TRBD2 (7 bases). CDR3 size: 15 residues. Germline loops: CDR1 SGHRS, CDR2 YFSETQ. V lost 1 base to trimming and J lost 8 bases, with 16 bases between them. Here the CDR3 reads CASSLRGRGFDEQFF. CDR3 DNA sequence: TGCGCCAGCAGCTTGCGGGGGAGGGGGTTCGATGAGCAGTTCTTC.

This clonotype was seen more than once but under ten times. V gene TRBV6-2 or TRBV6-3 combines with J gene TRBJ2-1; D is perhaps TRBD2 (6 bases). Trimming removed 2 bases at V and 0 bases at J, with 14 bases between. This CDR3 region has 17 residues. CDR1 is MNHEY and CDR2 is SVGEGT in the germline V gene. The CDR3 protein is CASSYTGTPSSYNEQFF. CDR3 DNA: TGTGCCAGCAGTTACACCGGGACTCCGAGCTCCTACAATGAGCAGTTCTTC.

The rearrangement joins TRBV20-1 to TRBJ1-6; D is undetermined. The germline gives CDR1 DFQATT, CDR2 SNEGSKA (reference sequence). Trimming took off 1 base at V and 6 bases at J, with 10 bases between the two ends. The CDR3 loop spans 14 amino acids. The CDR3 bases are TGCAGTGCTAGAGTAGAAGGGTTTAATTCACCCCTCCACTTT. The encoded protein is CSARVEGFNSPLHF.

As concerns this clonotype: Being one base from a much bigger clone, this may be a read error. J is TRBJ2-7 and V is TRBV27; TRBD2 aligns across 10 bases. Looked up from germline, CDR1 is MNHEY and CDR2 is SMNVEV (reference sequence). The CDR3 length is 14 residues. Trimming took 5 bases from V and 4 from J; bases not matched to a gene: 5. This CDR3 is CASSGGLAPYEQYF. The CDR3, as DNA: TGTGCCAGCAGTGGGGGACTAGCGCCATACGAGCAGTACTTC.

This clonotype was counted at least ten times. The chain joins TRBV5-1 to TRBJ1-4, with unresolved D. Germline assignment: CDR1 SGHRS and CDR2 YFSETQ. This CDR3 contains 14 residues. The V end was cut by 5 bases, the J end by 2 bases, with 10 bases between. The CDR3 nucleotides are TGCGCCAGCAGTTCAGAGGTTACTAATGAAAAACTGTTTTTT. This translates into CASSSEVTNEKLFF.

This clonotype was found many times. The chain links TRBV7-6 to TRBJ2-3; TRBD2 might be the D (6 bases). V was shortened by 1 base and J by 1 base, with 15 bases between the two germline ends. Germline loops: CDR1 SGHVS, CDR2 FNYEAQ. This CDR3 has 17 residues. The CDR3 loop is CASSLGRDLRGTDTQYF. CDR3 sequence (DNA): TGTGCCAGCAGCTTAGGGAGGGACCTTAGAGGCACAGATACGCAGTATTTT.

This clonotype has at least ten counts. This chain links TRBV27 with TRBJ1-6; tentatively, D is TRBD1 (6 bases). The CDR3 runs 17 residues. V dropped 6 bases and J dropped 9 bases, with 24 bases sitting between them. The germline V gene encodes CDR1 MNHEY and CDR2 SMNVEV (reference sequence). The CDR3 is CASSPGLQQGRVSPLHF. As DNA, the CDR3 is TGTGCCAGCAGCCCCGGACTCCAACAGGGACGGGTTTCACCCCTCCACTTT.

V and J are TRBV7-6 and TRBJ2-1; D may match TRBD1 or TRBD2 (5 bases each). This CDR3 region has 14 residues. The V end lost 5 bases, the J end lost 9 bases, and 17 bases lay between the germline ends. CDR1 is SGHVS, CDR2 FNYEAQ, per germline. CDR3 sequence (DNA): TGTGCCAGCAGCCAACGACGGGACCCGAGTGAGCAGTTCTTC. It is translated as CASSQRRDPSEQFF. Full variable domain (missing parts from reference TRBV7-6 and TRBJ2-1): GAGVSQSPRYKVTKRGQDVALRCDPISGHVSLYWYRQALGQGPEFLTYFNYEAQQDKSGLPNDRFSAERPEGSISTLTIQRTEQRDSAMYRCASSQRRDPSEQFFGPGTRLTVL.

This clonotype was counted many times. V usage is TRBV19 and J usage is TRBJ2-7; D is possibly TRBD1 (5 bases). CDR1 and CDR2 from the germline V gene are LNHDA and SQIVND (reference sequence). With 6 bases removed from V and 6 bases from J, the gap between germline ends came to 15 bases. The length of the CDR3 is 13 residues. The CDR3 loop reads CASRMGRQSEQYF. In nucleotides, the CDR3 is TGTGCCAGTAGAATGGGTCGACAGTCCGAGCAGTACTTC. The variable domain in full, with the rest retrieved from reference TRBV19 and TRBJ2-7, is DGGITQSPKYLFRKEGQNVTLSCEQNLNHDAMYWYRQDPGQGLRLIYYSQIVNDFQKGDIAEGYSVSREKKESFPLTVTSAQKNPTAFYLCASRMGRQSEQYFGPGTRLTVT.

Ten or more counts support this clonotype. The chain couples TRBV6-1 to TRBJ1-2; no reliable D call. Germline CDR1 and CDR2: MNHNS and SASEGT. With 5 bases removed from V and 4 bases from J, the gap between germline ends came to 26 bases. CDR3 length: 18 residues. Here the CDR3 reads CASSLPHRLGPDFYGYTF. CDR3 DNA: TGTGCCAGCAGTTTACCCCACAGATTAGGCCCCGATTTCTATGGCTACACCTTC.

The chain couples TRBV7-2 to TRBJ2-3, with 10 bases that match TRBD1. CDR1 SGHTA and CDR2 FQGNSA come from the germline V gene. With V trimmed by 5 bases and J by 6 bases, 8 bases remained unmatched. This CDR3 has 15 amino acids. The chain's CDR3 is CASSRRQGAYDTQYF. The CDR3 DNA follows: TGTGCCAGCAGCCGTCGACAGGGGGCTTATGATACGCAGTATTTT.

The sample holds many counts of this clonotype. The rearrangement uses TRBV5-6 and TRBJ2-5, with TRBD2 identical over 7 bases. Per germline, CDR1 SGHDT and CDR2 YYEEEE. The CDR3 is 12 residues long. The ends lost 5 bases at V and 6 bases at J; junction bases unmatched: 4. The CDR3 DNA reads as TGTGCCAGCAGTCGCGGGAGTCAGACCCAGTACTTC. The encoded protein is CASSRGSQTQYF.

A few counts support this clonotype. Being one base from a much bigger clone, this may be a read error. The chain is built from TRBV27 and TRBJ1-2, with no clear D. CDR3 length: 13 amino acids. The germline CDR1 and CDR2 sequences are MNHEY and SMNVEV (reference sequence). Here the CDR3 DNA reads TGTGTCAGCAGTTTAGCGGCAGCCTATGGCTACACCTTC. The encoded protein is CVSSLAAAYGYTF.